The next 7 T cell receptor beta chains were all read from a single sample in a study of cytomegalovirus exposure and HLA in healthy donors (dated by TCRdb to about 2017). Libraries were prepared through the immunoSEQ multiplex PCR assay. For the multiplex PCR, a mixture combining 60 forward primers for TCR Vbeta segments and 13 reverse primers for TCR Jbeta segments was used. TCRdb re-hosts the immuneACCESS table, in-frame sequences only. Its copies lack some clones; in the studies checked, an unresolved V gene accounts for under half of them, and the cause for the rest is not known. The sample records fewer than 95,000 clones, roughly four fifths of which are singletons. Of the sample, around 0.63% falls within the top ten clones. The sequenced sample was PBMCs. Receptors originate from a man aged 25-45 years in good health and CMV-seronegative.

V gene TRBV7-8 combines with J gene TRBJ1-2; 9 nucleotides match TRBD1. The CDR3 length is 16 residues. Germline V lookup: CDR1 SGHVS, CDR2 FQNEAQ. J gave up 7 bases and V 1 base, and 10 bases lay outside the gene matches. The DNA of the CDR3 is TGTGCCAGCAGCTTAGTTGGGGACAGGGAGCTGGGTGGCTACACCTTC. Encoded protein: CASSLVGDRELGGYTF.

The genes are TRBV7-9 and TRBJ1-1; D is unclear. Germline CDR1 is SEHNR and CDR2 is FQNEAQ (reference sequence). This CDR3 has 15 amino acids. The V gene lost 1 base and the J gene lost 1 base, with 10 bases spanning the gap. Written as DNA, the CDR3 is TGTGCCAGCAGCTTAGATACAAGTTGGAACACTGAAGCTTTCTTT. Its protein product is CASSLDTSWNTEAFF.

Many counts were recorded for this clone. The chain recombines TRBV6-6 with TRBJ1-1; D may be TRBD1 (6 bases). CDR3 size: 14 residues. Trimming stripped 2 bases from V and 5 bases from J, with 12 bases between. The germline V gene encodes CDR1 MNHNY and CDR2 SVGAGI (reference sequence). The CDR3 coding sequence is TGTGCCAGCAGTTACCCAGGGGAATGGACTGAAGCTTTCTTT. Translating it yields CASSYPGEWTEAFF.

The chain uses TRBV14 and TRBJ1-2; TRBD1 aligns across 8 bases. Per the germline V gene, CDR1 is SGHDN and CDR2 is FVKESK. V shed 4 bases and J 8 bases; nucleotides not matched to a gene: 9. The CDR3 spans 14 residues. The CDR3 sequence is CASSPQDRGYGYTF. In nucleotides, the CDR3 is TGTGCCAGCAGCCCACAAGACAGGGGTTACGGCTACACCTTC.

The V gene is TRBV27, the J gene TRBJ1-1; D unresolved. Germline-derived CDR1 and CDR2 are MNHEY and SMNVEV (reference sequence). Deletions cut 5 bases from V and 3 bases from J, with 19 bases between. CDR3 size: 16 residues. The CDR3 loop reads CASSIEGFGEDTEAFF. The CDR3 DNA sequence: TGTGCCAGCAGTATAGAAGGGTTTGGGGAGGACACTGAAGCTTTCTTT.

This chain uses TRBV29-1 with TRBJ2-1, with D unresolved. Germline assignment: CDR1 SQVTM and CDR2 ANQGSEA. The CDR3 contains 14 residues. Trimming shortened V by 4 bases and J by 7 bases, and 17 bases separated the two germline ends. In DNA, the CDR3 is TGCAGCGTTGGTCCCGTAGCTATTAAGAATGAGCAGTTCTTC. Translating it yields CSVGPVAIKNEQFF.

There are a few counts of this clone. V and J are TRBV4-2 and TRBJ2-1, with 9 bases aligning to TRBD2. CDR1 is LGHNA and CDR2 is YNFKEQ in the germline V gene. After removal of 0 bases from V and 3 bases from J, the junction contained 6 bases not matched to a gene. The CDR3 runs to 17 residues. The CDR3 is CASSQDQAGGLYNEQFF. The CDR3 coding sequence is TGTGCCAGCAGCCAAGATCAAGCGGGGGGCCTCTACAATGAGCAGTTCTTC.